Listed here is a single TCR beta chain. Trimming cost V 5 bases and J 7 bases, with 4 bases left between them. The CDR3 contains 10 residues. Germline V gives CDR1 SNHLY, CDR2 FYNNEI. The entry originates in a study of blood T cell repertoires in COVID-19. Whole-study context: There were acute and convalescent COVID-19 samples, and they came from the United States, Italy and Spain. T cells, B-cell-depleted T cells, or PBMCs provided the cDNA or gDNA that served as material.

Per the original methods: How many nucleated cells were present was estimated from reference gene primer amplification. The assay was immunoSEQ multiplex PCR, and TCRdb's table has in-frame clones only and misses some. That table gives V, J and clone size, and the DNA gave D and trimming. The table has 60,000 to 90,000 clones, around nine tenths seen once. J is TRBJ2-3 and V is TRBV2; D unclear. The specimen sequenced was peripheral blood. This clonotype was obtained from a human donor in a cohort sampled during active COVID-19. The DNA of the CDR3 is TGTGCCAGCAGTTATAATACGCAGTATTTT. Protein product: CASSYNTQYF.